The T cell receptor (beta chain) under discussion was sequenced for a study of shared clonotypes between healthy human individuals (dated by TCRdb to 2018 to 2021). Background for the entire study: Three men and two women, aged 18 to 49 years, made up the cohort. Blood TCR repertoires of five healthy adults were deeply sequenced to estimate repertoire size and the extent of clonotype sharing between individuals. Different laboratories and diverse techniques were used to prepare libraries and sequence TCR repertoires, to increase sequencing depth and limit assay-specific biases. Leukapheresis yielded between about 0.85 and 10 billion PBMCs per donor. General findings and caveats noted by the study authors: Pairwise subsampling indicated that sequencing depth was expected to affect the degree of clonotype sharing among donors. Only blood was sampled, and tissue TCR repertoires likely differ from those in blood. The small number of donors limited the genetic and exposure-history diversity represented.

The CDR3 numbers 11 residues from cysteine through phenylalanine. The CDR3 DNA has 33 bases and is translated from base 1. The trim is 8 bases for V and 3 bases for J, with a gap of 8 bases between the germline ends. The germline V gene (reference sequence) supplies CDR1 SEHNR and CDR2 FQNEAQ. As to this clone: Its target antigen remains unknown. No base-level quality is on record; no much larger clone is a single base apart.

The donors were healthy, HIV-negative adults with no recently reported acute infections or vaccinations. All donors were Caucasian adults living in Nashville, Tennessee, USA. For unsorted samples, 84 million or so PBMCs were counted, and genomic DNA was extracted using the QIAamp DNA Blood Mini kit. Blood was obtained by leukapheresis, after which PBMCs were separated by Ficoll-Histopaque density gradient centrifugation and cryopreserved in liquid nitrogen vapor phase. Using the deep immunoSEQ assay, multiplex PCR amplified TCR CDR3 regions from genomic DNA. Genomic DNA extracted from each cell subset was distributed evenly over all wells of several immunoSEQ 96-well plates, and each plate served as one replicate. For unsorted PBMC, each replicate PCR was loaded with approximately 330 ng genomic DNA, equivalent to 25,000 to 35,000 T cell genomes. Ten immunoSEQ deep assay plates were used to sequence the unsorted PBMC genomic DNA. Purified libraries were measured with a Qubit 3.0 fluorometer, size-checked on a Bioanalyzer 2100, and measured again with the KAPA Library Quantification kit. Each immunoSEQ 96-well plate was sequenced on its own single-read 150-cycle Illumina NextSeq 550 flow cell. As for the original processing: Because the immunoSEQ output included only junctional sequences and no quality scores, the filtering could not be the same as the filtering used for full-length reads. To assign V/J genes and CDR3, sequences were annotated using PyIR, a Python wrapper for IgBLAST v1.9, with IMGT germline references. Any read was removed if the V/J assignment was weak (E-value above 1e-6), the CDR3 was missing, or the read contained stop codons, out-of-frame junctions, or ambiguous translated residues. V3J clonotypes were defined by identical inferred V gene, J gene, and CDR3 amino acid sequence. Percentage overlap between repertoires was computed as shared unique clonotypes divided by the size of the smaller repertoire. Three approaches were used to assess repertoire richness: RTK rarefaction, the Chao1 estimator, and Recon v2.1 estimates of unobserved clonotypes. As stored in TCRdb, this immuneACCESS dataset retains in-frame rearrangements with V and J assigned. A fraction of the clones does not appear; measured against another copy, unresolved V genes explain less than half of the discrepancy, and the remainder lacks a known reason. D and trimming were read from the DNA, whereas the V and J calls and clone size are those reported in that table. This sample is represented by about 490,000 clones; 79% of them were singletons. 12% of the sample is in the top ten clones.

The receptor's source is a woman in her thirties or forties in good health. Some clones in this sample may be carry-over from other donors' samples. The rearranged chain carries TRBV7-9 and TRBJ2-7; the D region possibly corresponds to TRBD1 (5 bases align). Sequencing input: PBMCs. The CDR3 protein sequence reads: CASGQVYEQYF. The nucleotide sequence reads TGTGCCAGCGGACAAGTCTACGAGCAGTACTTC.